This TCR beta chain was observed in a study of identical twins (dated by TCRdb to the mid-2010s). With regard to the full study: The study deep-sequenced TCR alpha and beta repertoires from monozygotic twins, unrelated adults of various ages and cord blood to test whether fetal clonotypes persist. Replicate twin experiments were performed at different times using different library preparation protocols to rule out contamination.

Paper-wide results and their limitations: Fewer insertions were carried by abundant cord blood beta clonotypes; a weaker similar trend was observed in young adult naive repertoires, while no such trend was observed in memory repertoires. Because the same donors could not be followed over many years, conclusions were based on cross-sectional statistical analysis. In beta out-of-frame sequences, excess twin sharing was weaker, because having fewer shared sequences lowered the signal-to-noise ratio. Zero-insertion analyses could be partly confounded by invariant T cells such as MAIT and iNKT, although diverse VJ usage argued against such confounding for most clonotypes. Recombination models systematically underestimated out-of-frame TCR alpha sharing in monozygotic twins but agreed with sharing between unrelated individuals. Compared with coincidental sharing between unrelated individuals, an excess of low generation-probability sequences was observed among out-of-frame TCR alpha sequences shared between twins.

Library prep was done by 5' RACE. The data were produced on an Illumina HiSeq 2000. Template switching introduced a universal primer binding site; the final cDNA contained a unique molecular identifier, enabling accurate counting of TCR cDNA molecules. Specific primers in the conserved constant-segment region were used to synthesize first-strand cDNA for TCR alpha and beta chains. To control for contamination, every cDNA library carried two barcodes: a SMART-Mk sample barcode plus Illumina barcodes. TruSeq adapter sequences along with Illumina sample barcodes were introduced in two successive PCR steps. Sequencing of the TCR alpha and beta cDNA libraries was done on the Illumina HiSeq platform using custom primers. Turning to the authors' computational methods: Unique molecular identifiers were extracted from raw reads with MiGEC, and CDR3 positions were determined with MiXCR. For each individual, recombination models were inferred using an EM algorithm with the repgenHMM and IGoR tools. The analysis of shared clonotypes was done with the tcR package in R, with sharing normalized by the product of cloneset sizes. Out-of-frame nonproductive sequences were analyzed to study raw recombination free of thymic and clonal selection effects. The public reads were reanalyzed by TCRdb: fastp trimming at Q25, MiXCR alignment, in-frame beta chains only. Each CDR3 protein gets just one entry, which takes the most common genes and DNA from the rows behind it. Clone size and V and J calls follow TCRdb, not the original study. The sample records some 760,000 distinct CDR3 sequences, around a sixth of which are singletons. The ten largest clonotypes hold around 14% of the sample.

Taken from cysteine to phenylalanine, the CDR3 has 16 residues. Kept here is only the CDR3 DNA, which spans 48 bases and is read in frame from base 1. For this chain, trimming is 2 bases at the V end and 6 bases at the J end, and the number of junction bases without a gene match is 9. CDR1 and CDR2 are drawn from the germline V gene: SGHRS, YFSETQ. All donors were healthy Caucasians. Three pairs of female monozygotic twins, all aged roughly 18 to 29 years, made up the twin cohort. Peripheral blood mononuclear cells were the source from which RNA for the TCR libraries was isolated. Only a few counts were recorded for this clonotype. Its recognized antigen is unknown. Base qualities were left out, and no much larger clone turns up one base away. These data were also filed under a second study, of T cells expressing NK-cell markers. Per the second study: Eight or nine donors provided sorted CD3+CD56+NKG2C+, CD3+CD56+NKG2C- and CD3+CD56-NKG2C+ T-cell subsets, whose TCR beta-chain repertoires were profiled. Among the eight sequenced donors, seven were HCMV-seropositive and one was HCMV-seronegative. To restrict sorting to alphabetaTCR-expressing T cells, an anti-gammadeltaTCR antibody was added in several experiments. For several donors, the dominant CD3+CD56+NKG2C+ clonotypes were among the top 10 CD8+ clonotypes and accounted for roughly 1.0-8% of CD8+ T cells. Those dominant clonotypes were again the most abundant among CD3+CD56-NKG2C+ cells in several donors, at about 25-60.1%. Whether the expanded NKG2C-expressing T cell clones were specific for HCMV antigens was left unclear. Randomly selected healthy volunteers, three men and five women, were used as the eight sequenced donors. HCMV-specific IgG was detected in serum with a commercial ELISA kit to determine HCMV serostatus. For six donors, unsorted PBMC were also used to sequence bulk peripheral blood T-cell repertoires. MIGEC handled demultiplexing of the reads and grouping by UMI, while MiTCR was used to assemble and quantify clonotypes. To remove erroneous sequences, TCR cDNA sequences were retained only when supported by two or more reads. The tcR package was used for downstream repertoire analysis, and clonotypes were matched across fractions by CDR3 nucleotide sequence plus V segment. VDJmatch was used to annotate antigen specificity against VDJdb, with one amino acid substitution in CDR3 permitted.

The sequencing input was PBMCs. The chain links TRBV5-1 with TRBJ2-1, and 9 junction bases match TRBD2. The clonotype comes from a woman younger than 30 in good health. The nucleotide sequence is given as TGCGCCAGCAGCTTTGGCGGGAGGGTCGGGTCCAATGAGCAGTTCTTC. This translates into CASSFGGRVGSNEQFF.